The rows below give T cell receptor beta chains drawn from one sample of a study of cytomegalovirus exposure and HLA in healthy donors. Sequencing was performed with immunoSEQ multiplex PCR; in TCRdb, only in-frame clones are kept and a portion is missing. This sample carries under 200,000 clones, approximately 81% of them seen once, and the ten largest clones take about 3.8%. What was sequenced was PBMCs. These receptors originate from a man aged 50 to 59 in good health and CMV-seronegative. Each CDR3 is given with its conserved first and last residue. The order of the fields is CDR3 protein, CDR3 DNA, V gene, clone size, D gene, J gene. The D gene is left open where the match is weak. Clone size is stated in some rows and not others, as once, few, many or a class when expanded.

CASSQGLISGAWHTQYF | TGCGCCAGCAGCCAAGGGCTGATTAGCGGGGCCTGGCATACGCAGTATTTT | TRBV4-3 | NA | TRBD2 | TRBJ2-3
CASSRQGATDTQYF | TGTGCCAGTAGTAGACAGGGGGCCACAGATACGCAGTATTTT | TRBV19 | NA | TRBD1 | TRBJ2-3
CASSYTGQGSETQYF | TGTGCCAGCAGTTACACGGGACAGGGAAGTGAGACCCAGTACTTC | TRBV6-5 | NA | TRBD1 | TRBJ2-5
CASSQTPGGTGFNEKLFF | TGCGCCAGCAGCCAGACCCCAGGCGGCACAGGCTTTAATGAAAAACTGTTTTTT | TRBV4-1 | NA | NA | TRBJ1-4
CASSPEAPEQFF | TGTGCCAGCTCACCGGAGGCCCCTGAGCAGTTCTTC | TRBV18 | NA | NA | TRBJ2-1
CASSYRDSNYGYTF | TGTGCCAGCAGTTACCGGGACAGTAACTATGGCTACACCTTC | TRBV6-5 | NA | TRBD1 | TRBJ1-2
CASSSGHYNSPLHF | TGTGCCAGCAGCTCGGGACATTATAATTCACCCCTCCACTTT | TRBV5-8 | NA | NA | TRBJ1-6
CASTSGQTLEETQYF | TGTGCCAGCACCTCGGGACAGACTTTAGAAGAGACCCAGTACTTC | TRBV11-1 | NA | TRBD1 | TRBJ2-5
CSAFRQVEAFF | TGCAGTGCTTTCCGCCAGGTTGAAGCTTTCTTT | TRBV20-1 | NA | NA | TRBJ1-1
CASRKGGGEKLFF | TGTGCCAGCAGGAAGGGGGGGGGCGAAAAACTGTTTTTT | TRBV25-1 | NA | NA | TRBJ1-4
CASSKQGTGGYTF | TGTGCCAGCAGCAAACAGGGAACGGGAGGCTACACCTTC | TRBV9 | NA | NA | TRBJ1-2
CASSFGSVEKLFF | TGTGCCAGCAGCTTCGGGTCGGTTGAAAAACTGTTTTTT | TRBV5-6 | few | NA | TRBJ1-4
CASSQVVASNYGYTF | TGTGCCAGCAGCCAAGTTGTGGCCTCTAACTATGGCTACACCTTC | TRBV7-2 | NA | NA | TRBJ1-2
CASSERTGRYGYTF | TGTGCCAGCAGTGAAAGGACAGGGAGGTATGGCTACACCTTC | TRBV6-1 | NA | TRBD1 | TRBJ1-2
CASSLVGELYTGELFF | TGTGCCAGCAGCTTAGTCGGGGAACTATACACCGGGGAGCTGTTTTTT | TRBV7-6 | NA | NA | TRBJ2-2
CASSLAQGPSYEQYF | TGTGCCAGCAGCTTAGCCCAGGGGCCCTCCTACGAGCAGTACTTC | TRBV7-2 | NA | NA | TRBJ2-7
CASSQYETGSAYEQYF | TGCGCCAGCAGCCAATATGAGACAGGGTCGGCCTACGAGCAGTACTTC | TRBV4-3 | NA | TRBD1 | TRBJ2-7
CASTTGARGTQYF | TGTGCCAGCACCACAGGGGCGAGGGGGACCCAGTACTTC | TRBV6-5 | NA | TRBD1 | TRBJ2-5
CASSPQVGNTEAFF | TGTGCCAGCTCACCTCAGGTGGGGAACACTGAAGCTTTCTTT | TRBV18 | NA | NA | TRBJ1-1
CASSLEWPSYEQYF | TGTGCCAGCAGCTTAGAGTGGCCATCCTACGAGCAGTACTTC | TRBV11-2 | NA | NA | TRBJ2-7
CASSQELRLGGTQYF | TGCGCCAGCAGCCAAGAGCTCAGGTTAGGAGGTACGCAGTATTTT | TRBV4-1 | NA | NA | TRBJ2-3
CASSNRGGVETQYF | TGTGCCAGCAGCAATAGGGGGGGGGTTGAGACCCAGTACTTC | TRBV7-7 | NA | NA | TRBJ2-5
CASSRDRGAFYEQYF | TGTGCCAGCAGCCGGGACAGGGGTGCTTTTTACGAGCAGTACTTC | TRBV7-9 | NA | TRBD1 | TRBJ2-7
CASSFDRGASGYTF | TGTGCCAGCAGCTTCGACAGGGGGGCATCCGGCTACACCTTC | TRBV27 | once | TRBD1 | TRBJ1-2
CASSPRTSGGVNEQFF | TGTGCCAGCTCACCACGGACTAGCGGGGGGGTAAATGAGCAGTTCTTC | TRBV18 | NA | TRBD2 | TRBJ2-1
CASSTRTLLYGYTF | TGTGCCAGTAGTACCCGGACACTACTGTATGGCTACACCTTC | TRBV19 | NA | NA | TRBJ1-2
CASSLGTGLLRRAGELFF | TGTGCCAGCAGCTTGGGGACAGGGTTGCTTCGTCGTGCCGGGGAGCTGTTTTTT | TRBV5-4 | NA | TRBD1 | TRBJ2-2
CASRRNSPLHF | TGTGCCAGCAGGCGGAATTCACCCCTCCACTTT | TRBV7-3 | NA | NA | TRBJ1-6
CASSKRPPVTDTQYF | TGTGCCAGCAGCAAGAGGCCCCCCGTCACAGATACGCAGTATTTT | TRBV2 | few | NA | TRBJ2-3
CASSRGQNSNQPQHF | TGTGCCAGCAGCCGGGGACAGAATAGCAATCAGCCCCAGCATTTT | TRBV5-5 | NA | TRBD1 | TRBJ1-5
CATSRDILSGGTYNEQFF | TGTGCCACCAGCAGAGATATCCTCAGTGGGGGGACGTACAATGAGCAGTTCTTC | TRBV15 | NA | NA | TRBJ2-1
CASSSERNQPQHF | TGTGCCAGCAGTTCGGAGCGCAATCAGCCCCAGCATTTT | TRBV27 | NA | NA | TRBJ1-5
CASSPIRSSYNSPLHF | TGTGCCAGCTCACCGATTAGGAGCTCCTATAATTCACCCCTCCACTTT | TRBV18 | NA | NA | TRBJ1-6
CASSYDRDTEAFF | TGTGCCAGCAGCTACGACAGGGACACTGAAGCTTTCTTT | TRBV7-2 | NA | TRBD1 | TRBJ1-1
CASSLTSGGAYNYEQYF | TGCGCCAGCAGCTTGACTAGCGGGGGCGCATACAACTACGAGCAGTACTTC | TRBV5-1 | NA | TRBD2 | TRBJ2-7
CASSSDRGQPQHF | TGTGCCAGCAGCTCCGACAGGGGTCAGCCCCAGCATTTT | TRBV7-3 | NA | TRBD1 | TRBJ1-5
CASRRQEDYEKLFF | TGTGCCAGTCGAAGACAGGAGGATTATGAAAAACTGTTTTTT | TRBV19 | NA | NA | TRBJ1-4
CATRTGLAGGPFAQYF | TGTGCCACCCGAACAGGACTAGCGGGGGGGCCTTTCGCGCAGTATTTT | TRBV19 | NA | TRBD2 | TRBJ2-3
CASSKDRDNSPLHF | TGCGCCAGCAGCAAGGACAGGGATAATTCACCCCTCCACTTT | TRBV5-1 | NA | TRBD1 | TRBJ1-6
CASSSGDTDTQYF | TGTGCCAGTAGTAGCGGGGACACAGATACGCAGTATTTT | TRBV19 | NA | NA | TRBJ2-3
CASSQAPRGGGSISNQPQHF | TGCGCCAGCAGCCAAGCCCCTCGAGGGGGGGGGAGCATTAGCAATCAGCCCCAGCATTTT | TRBV23-1 | NA | NA | TRBJ1-5
CASSLGEPSEQYF | TGCGCCAGCAGCTTGGGAGAACCCTCCGAGCAGTACTTC | TRBV5-1 | NA | NA | TRBJ2-7
CASSKTGGPSTDTQYF | TGTGCCAGTAGTAAAACAGGGGGCCCGAGCACAGATACGCAGTATTTT | TRBV19 | NA | TRBD1 | TRBJ2-3
CASSTDSEQYF | TGTGCCAGCAGCACCGACTCGGAGCAGTACTTC | TRBV5-6 | NA | NA | TRBJ2-7
CAISEPLSAGLLGNTIYF | TGTGCCATCAGTGAGCCGTTATCGGCGGGTTTACTCGGAAACACCATATATTTT | TRBV10-3 | NA | NA | TRBJ1-3
CASSYGGAGETQYF | TGTGCCAGCAGTTACGGCGGGGCAGGGGAGACCCAGTACTTC | TRBV6-5 | NA | NA | TRBJ2-5
CASSRQGATQPQHF | TGTGCCAGCAGCAGACAGGGGGCCACTCAGCCCCAGCATTTT | TRBV2 | few | TRBD1 | TRBJ1-5
CASSPTGLETQYF | TGTGCCAGCAGCCCAACAGGTTTAGAGACCCAGTACTTC | TRBV7-6 | NA | NA | TRBJ2-5
CASSPRASGYTDTQYF | TGTGCCAGCAGCCCACGGGCTAGCGGGTACACAGATACGCAGTATTTT | TRBV7-3 | few | TRBD2 | TRBJ2-3
CASSPSSTDTQYF | TGTGCCAGCAGTCCCTCTAGCACAGATACGCAGTATTTT | TRBV2 | NA | NA | TRBJ2-3